Each of the 2 T cell receptor beta chains below was sequenced from the same sample in a study of molecular identifiers for immune sequencing clone quantification. A single record per CDR3 protein comes from TCRdb applying MiXCR to the PCR reads. Here the sample spans tens of thousands of distinct CDR3 sequences, around 18% being singletons. Sequenced material: naive CD8+ T cells from blood, with Jurkat cell RNA spiked in. Documented subset: FACS-sorted CD8+CD4-CCR7+CD45RA+ naive T cells. The receptors originated from a human donor in good health. Some libraries in this study had Jurkat cell RNA spiked in.

This clonotype was recorded at least ten times. This CDR3 is CASSPWTGGPQPQHF. The CDR3, as DNA: TGTGCCAGCAGTCCTTGGACAGGGGGCCCCCAGCCCCAGCATTTT. The V gene is TRBV27, the J gene TRBJ1-5, with 11 bases aligning to TRBD1. J was trimmed by 7 bases and V by 5 bases; bases with no gene match: 7. The germline V gene encodes CDR1 MNHEY and CDR2 SMNVEV (reference sequence). This CDR3 region has 15 residues.

This clonotype came up many times. The genes are TRBV7-3 and TRBJ2-1; TRBD1 is a possible D gene (5 bases). Trimming cost V 1 base and J 7 bases, with 17 bases left between them. The germline V gene has CDR1 SGHTA and CDR2 FQGTGA. This CDR3 comprises 16 residues. The DNA for the CDR3 is TGTGCCAGCAGCTTAAGGTGGCAGGGTGTTGGGAATGAGCAGTTCTTC. Translating it yields CASSLRWQGVGNEQFF. The full variable domain, with the rest looked up from reference TRBV7-3 and TRBJ2-1, is GAGVSQTPSNKVTEKGKYVELRCDPISGHTALYWYRQSLGQGPEFLIYFQGTGAADDSGLPNDRFFAVRPEGSVSTLKIQRTERGDSAVYLCASSLRWQGVGNEQFFGPGTRLTVL.